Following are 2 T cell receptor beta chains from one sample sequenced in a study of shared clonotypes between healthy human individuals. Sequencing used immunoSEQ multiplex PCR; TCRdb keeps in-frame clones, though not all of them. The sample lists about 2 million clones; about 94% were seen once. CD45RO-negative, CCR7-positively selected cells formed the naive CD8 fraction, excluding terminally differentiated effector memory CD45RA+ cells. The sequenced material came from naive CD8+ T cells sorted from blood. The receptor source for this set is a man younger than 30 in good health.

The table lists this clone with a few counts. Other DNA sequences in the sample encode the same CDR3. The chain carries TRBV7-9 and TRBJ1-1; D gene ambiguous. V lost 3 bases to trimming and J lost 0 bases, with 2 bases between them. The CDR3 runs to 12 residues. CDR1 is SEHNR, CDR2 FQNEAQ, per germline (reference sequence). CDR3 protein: CASSLVNTEAFF. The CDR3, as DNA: TGTGCCAGCAGCTTGGTGAACACTGAAGCTTTCTTT.

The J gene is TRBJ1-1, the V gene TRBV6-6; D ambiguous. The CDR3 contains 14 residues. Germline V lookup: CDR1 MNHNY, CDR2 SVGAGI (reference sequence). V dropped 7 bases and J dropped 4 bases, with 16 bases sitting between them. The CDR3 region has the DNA TGTGCCAGCAACGACAAGCGAGGGAGCACTGAAGCTTTCTTT. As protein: CASNDKRGSTEAFF.